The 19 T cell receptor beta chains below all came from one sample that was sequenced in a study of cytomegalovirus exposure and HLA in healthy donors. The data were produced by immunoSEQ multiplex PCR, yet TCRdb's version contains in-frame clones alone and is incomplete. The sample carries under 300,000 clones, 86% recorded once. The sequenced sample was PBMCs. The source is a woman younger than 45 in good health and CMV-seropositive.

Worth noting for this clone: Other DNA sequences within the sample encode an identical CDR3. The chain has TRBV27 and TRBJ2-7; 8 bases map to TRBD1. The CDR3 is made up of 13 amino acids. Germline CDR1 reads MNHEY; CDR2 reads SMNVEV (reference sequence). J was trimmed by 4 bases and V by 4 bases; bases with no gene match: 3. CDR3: CASSSGTGYEQYF. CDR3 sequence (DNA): TGTGCCAGCAGTTCCGGGACAGGATACGAGCAGTACTTC.

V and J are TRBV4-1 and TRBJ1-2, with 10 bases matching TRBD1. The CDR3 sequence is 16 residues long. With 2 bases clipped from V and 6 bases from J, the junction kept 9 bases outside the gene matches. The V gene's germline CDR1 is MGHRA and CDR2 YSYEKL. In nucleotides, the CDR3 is TGCGCCAGCAGCCAACCCCAGCCCGGGACAGGGGATGGCTACACCTTC. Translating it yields CASSQPQPGTGDGYTF.

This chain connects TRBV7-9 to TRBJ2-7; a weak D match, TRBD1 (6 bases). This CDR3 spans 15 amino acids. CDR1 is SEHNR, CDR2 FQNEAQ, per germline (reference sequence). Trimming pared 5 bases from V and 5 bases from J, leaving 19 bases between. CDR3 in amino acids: CASSKGTQAHDEQYF. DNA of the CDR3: TGTGCCAGCAGCAAGGGGACACAGGCCCACGACGAGCAGTACTTC.

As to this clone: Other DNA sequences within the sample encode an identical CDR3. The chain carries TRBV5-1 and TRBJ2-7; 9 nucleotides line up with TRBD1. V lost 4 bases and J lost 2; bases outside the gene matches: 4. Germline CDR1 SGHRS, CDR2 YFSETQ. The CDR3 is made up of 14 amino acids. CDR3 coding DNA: TGCGCCAGCAGCCCGGGACAGGGAGCCTACGAGCAGTACTTC. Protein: CASSPGQGAYEQYF.

Here the CDR3 reads CASSSDRVGGGYTF. In DNA form, the CDR3 reads TGTGCCAGCAGCTCAGACAGGGTAGGCGGTGGCTACACCTTC. The chain employs TRBV6-6 and TRBJ1-2, with 7 bases identical to TRBD1. With V trimmed by 6 bases and J by 7 bases, 11 bases remained unmatched. Germline assignment: CDR1 MNHNY and CDR2 SVGAGI (reference sequence). The CDR3 length is 14 residues.

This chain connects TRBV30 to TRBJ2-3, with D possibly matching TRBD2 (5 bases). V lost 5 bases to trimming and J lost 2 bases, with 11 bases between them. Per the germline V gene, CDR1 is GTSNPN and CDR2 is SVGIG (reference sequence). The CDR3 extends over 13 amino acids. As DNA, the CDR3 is TGTGCCTGGTGCCGGGGTTCCACAGATACGCAGTATTTT. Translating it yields CAWCRGSTDTQYF.

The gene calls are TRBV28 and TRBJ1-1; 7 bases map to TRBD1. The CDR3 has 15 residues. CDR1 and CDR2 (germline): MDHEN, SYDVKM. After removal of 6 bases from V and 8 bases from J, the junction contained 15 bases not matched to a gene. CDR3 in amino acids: CASREWTGGGSEAFF. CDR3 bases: TGTGCCAGCAGGGAATGGACAGGTGGAGGATCAGAAGCTTTCTTT.

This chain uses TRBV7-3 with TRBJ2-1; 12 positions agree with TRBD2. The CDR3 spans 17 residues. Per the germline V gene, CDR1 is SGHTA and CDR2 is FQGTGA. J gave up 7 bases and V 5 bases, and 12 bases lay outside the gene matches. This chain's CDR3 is CASSPRPGLAGPNEQFF. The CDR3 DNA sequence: TGTGCCAGCAGCCCCCGACCGGGACTAGCGGGCCCTAATGAGCAGTTCTTC. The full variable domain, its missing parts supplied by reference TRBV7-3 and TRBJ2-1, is GAGVSQTPSNKVTEKGKYVELRCDPISGHTALYWYRQSLGQGPEFLIYFQGTGAADDSGLPNDRFFAVRPEGSVSTLKIQRTERGDSAVYLCASSPRPGLAGPNEQFFGPGTRLTVL.

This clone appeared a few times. The CDR3 spells CAISPTGVFGYEQYF. Written as DNA, the CDR3 is TGTGCCATCAGCCCTACAGGGGTGTTTGGCTACGAGCAGTACTTC. The J gene is TRBJ2-7, the V gene TRBV10-3; 7 bases match TRBD1. The V and J ends lost 6 bases and 3 bases, in that order; junction bases with no gene match: 11. This CDR3 is built from 15 residues. The germline V gene has CDR1 ENHRY and CDR2 SYGVKD.

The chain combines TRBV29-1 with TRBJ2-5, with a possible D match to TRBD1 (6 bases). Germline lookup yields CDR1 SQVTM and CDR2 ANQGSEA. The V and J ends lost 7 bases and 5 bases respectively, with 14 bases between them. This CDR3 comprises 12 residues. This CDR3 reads CSATTGTETQYF. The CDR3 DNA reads TGCAGCGCGACCACAGGGACGGAGACCCAGTACTTC. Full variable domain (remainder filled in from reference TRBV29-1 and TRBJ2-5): SAVISQKPSRDICQRGTSLTIQCQVDSQVTMMFWYRQQPGQSLTLIATANQGSEATYESGFVIDKFPISRPNLTFSTLTVSNMSPEDSSIYLCSATTGTETQYFGPGTRLLVL.

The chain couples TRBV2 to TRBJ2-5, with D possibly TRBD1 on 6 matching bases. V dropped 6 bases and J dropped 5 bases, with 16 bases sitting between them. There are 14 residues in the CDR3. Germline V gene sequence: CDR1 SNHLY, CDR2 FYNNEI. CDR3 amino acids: CASSSGTPRETQYF. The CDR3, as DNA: TGTGCCAGCAGCTCAGGGACACCCCGGGAGACCCAGTACTTC.

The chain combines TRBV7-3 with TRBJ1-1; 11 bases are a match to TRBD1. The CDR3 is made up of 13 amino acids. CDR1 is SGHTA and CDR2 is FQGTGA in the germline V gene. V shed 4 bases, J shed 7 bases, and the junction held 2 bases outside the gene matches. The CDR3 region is CASSWTGGHEAFF. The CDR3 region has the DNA TGTGCCAGCAGCTGGACAGGGGGCCATGAAGCTTTCTTT.

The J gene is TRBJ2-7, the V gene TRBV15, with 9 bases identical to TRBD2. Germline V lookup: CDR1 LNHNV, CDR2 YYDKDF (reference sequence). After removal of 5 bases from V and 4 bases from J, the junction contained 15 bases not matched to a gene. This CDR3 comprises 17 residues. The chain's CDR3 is CATSDTSGLAGKYEQYF. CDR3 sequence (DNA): TGTGCCACCAGCGATACTTCAGGGCTAGCGGGAAAATACGAGCAGTACTTC.

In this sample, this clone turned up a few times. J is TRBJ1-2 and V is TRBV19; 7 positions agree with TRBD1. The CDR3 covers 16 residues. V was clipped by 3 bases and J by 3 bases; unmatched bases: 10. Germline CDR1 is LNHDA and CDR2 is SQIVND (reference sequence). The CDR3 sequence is CASSIRPDRAHYGYTF. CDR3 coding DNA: TGTGCCAGTAGTATCCGACCAGACAGGGCCCACTATGGCTACACCTTC.

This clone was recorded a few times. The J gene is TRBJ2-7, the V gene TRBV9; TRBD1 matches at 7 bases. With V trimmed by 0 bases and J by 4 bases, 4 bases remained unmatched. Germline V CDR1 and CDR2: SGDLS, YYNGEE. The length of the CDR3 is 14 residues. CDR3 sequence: CASSVAGRGYEQYF. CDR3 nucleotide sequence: TGTGCCAGCAGCGTAGCGGGCAGGGGGTACGAGCAGTACTTC.

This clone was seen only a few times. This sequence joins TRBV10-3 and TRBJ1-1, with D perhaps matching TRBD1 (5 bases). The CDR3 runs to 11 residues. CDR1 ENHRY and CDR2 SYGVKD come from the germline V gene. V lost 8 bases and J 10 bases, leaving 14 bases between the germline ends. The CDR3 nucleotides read TGTGCCATCGTTAAACACCAGGGAGCTTTCTTT. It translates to CAIVKHQGAFF.

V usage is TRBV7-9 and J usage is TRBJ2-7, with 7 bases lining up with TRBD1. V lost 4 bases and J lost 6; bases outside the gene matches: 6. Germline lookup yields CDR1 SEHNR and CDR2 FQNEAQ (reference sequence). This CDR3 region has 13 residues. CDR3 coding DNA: TGTGCCAGCAGCTCCTGGGACAGCACCGAGCAGTACTTC. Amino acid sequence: CASSSWDSTEQYF. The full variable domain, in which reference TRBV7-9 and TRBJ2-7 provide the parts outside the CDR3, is DTGVSQNPRHKITKRGQNVTFRCDPISEHNRLYWYRQTLGQGPEFLTYFQNEAQLEKSRLLSDRFSAERPKGSFSTLEIQRTEQGDSAMYLCASSSWDSTEQYFGPGTRLTVT.

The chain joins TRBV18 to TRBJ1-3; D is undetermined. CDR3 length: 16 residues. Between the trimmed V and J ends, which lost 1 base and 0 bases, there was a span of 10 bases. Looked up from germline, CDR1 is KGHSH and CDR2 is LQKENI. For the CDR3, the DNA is TGTGCCAGCTCACCACGGGAGAAACACTCTGGAAACACCATATATTTT. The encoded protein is CASSPREKHSGNTIYF.

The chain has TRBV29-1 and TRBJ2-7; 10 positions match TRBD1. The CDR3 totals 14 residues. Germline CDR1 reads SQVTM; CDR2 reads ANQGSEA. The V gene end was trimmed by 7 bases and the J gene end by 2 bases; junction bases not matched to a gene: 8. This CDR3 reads CSGGQGMGTYEQYF. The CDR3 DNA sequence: TGCAGCGGGGGACAGGGGATGGGAACCTACGAGCAGTACTTC.